This T cell receptor (beta chain) derives from a study of PD-1 blockade in classical Hodgkin lymphoma. Points from the study as a whole: Baseline diversity resembling that of newly diagnosed patients was seen in complete responders. In CD4+ cells, TCR diversity went up significantly by C4D1, but in CD8+ cells it did not. Newly diagnosed patients were reported to exhibit reduced baseline TCR diversity relative to healthy donors.

Regarding this clone: The target antigen is unknown.

Produced via immunoSEQ multiplex PCR; TCRdb's table is partial and in-frame only. The sample includes tens of thousands of clones, more than 80% of them seen just once. Time point described: cycle 4 day 1 (C4D1), after more than five weeks of nivolumab. Every patient experienced relapse after autologous stem cell transplantation, and brentuximab vedotin exposure varied. Negative magnetic selection isolated CD4+ T cells from thawed PBMCs. The sample in question was CD4+ T cells from blood, obtained before the fourth cycle of nivolumab. This receptor was identified in a human donor with classical Hodgkin lymphoma.

The CDR3 is CASSDGSDTGELFF. CDR3 DNA: TGTGCCAGCAGTGACGGGAGTGACACCGGGGAGCTGTTTTTT. This chain uses TRBV6-1 with TRBJ2-2; D may be TRBD2 (6 bases). Trimming took 3 bases from V and 3 from J, leaving 8 bases between them. Germline V gives CDR1 MNHNS, CDR2 SASEGT. The CDR3 covers 14 residues.